This T cell receptor beta chain was found in a study of T cell responses to AZD1222 COVID-19 vaccine. Broader study findings: Sampling that yielded the repertoires occurred only after the peak T cell response. Per reports, nearly half of all spike-specific TCRs target regions that are unmutated in variants. Baseline seropositivity characterized only six AZD1222 recipients.

A note on this clone: What it binds is not known.

Pooled samples include second doses given at about 4 or 12 weeks. TCRdb's table, derived via immunoSEQ multiplex PCR, lists solely in-frame clones and lacks some. The table lists some 200,000 clones, 80% to 95% of them singletons. Germline CDR1 reads SEHNR; CDR2 reads FQNEAQ (reference sequence). CDR3 size: 14 residues. The V gene lost 5 bases and the J gene lost 1 base, with 11 bases spanning the gap. The sample consisted of peripheral blood, taken 28 days after the second AZD1222 dose. This TCR was recovered from an adult who received the AZD1222 COVID-19 vaccine. The gene calls are TRBV7-9 and TRBJ1-1; D is unclear. CDR3 in amino acids: CASSLTEGNTEAFF. DNA of the CDR3: TGTGCCAGCAGCCTCACAGAGGGGAACACTGAAGCTTTCTTT.